This paragraph covers one TCR beta chain sequence. What it recognizes is unknown. PBMCs came from 10 ml of fresh peripheral blood. These data come from a study of Graves' ophthalmopathy and Graves' hyperthyroidism. For the study at large: Specimen type is peripheral blood, obtained at initial diagnosis before any treatment. Overall study findings and caveats: Forecasting of ophthalmopathy progression by the model achieved 60% to 71% sensitivity and 72.22% specificity. Ophthalmopathy and stable hyperthyroidism were discriminated by a 13-signature model, with approximately 89% sensitivity and about 76% specificity.

The authors amplified TCR beta CDR3 regions from RNA transcripts. In the first round, RT-PCR was carried out with HTBI primers, and a multiplex PCR formed the second round. TCRdb redid the calling of the multiplex PCR reads with MiXCR, one entry per CDR3 protein. The repertoire holds approximately 210,000 distinct CDR3 sequences, with 20% to 25% as singletons. The CDR3 sequence is 14 residues long. Trimming took 3 bases from V and 3 from J; bases not matched to a gene: 5. Germline CDR1 SGDLS, CDR2 YYNGEE. Sequencing was carried out using peripheral blood. J is TRBJ2-7 and V is TRBV9, with 8 bases aligning to TRBD2. The sequence derives from a woman in her fifties or sixties with Graves' ophthalmopathy. The CDR3 protein is CASSEWTSSYEQYF. CDR3 bases: TGTGCCAGCAGCGAGTGGACTAGCAGCTACGAGCAGTACTTC.